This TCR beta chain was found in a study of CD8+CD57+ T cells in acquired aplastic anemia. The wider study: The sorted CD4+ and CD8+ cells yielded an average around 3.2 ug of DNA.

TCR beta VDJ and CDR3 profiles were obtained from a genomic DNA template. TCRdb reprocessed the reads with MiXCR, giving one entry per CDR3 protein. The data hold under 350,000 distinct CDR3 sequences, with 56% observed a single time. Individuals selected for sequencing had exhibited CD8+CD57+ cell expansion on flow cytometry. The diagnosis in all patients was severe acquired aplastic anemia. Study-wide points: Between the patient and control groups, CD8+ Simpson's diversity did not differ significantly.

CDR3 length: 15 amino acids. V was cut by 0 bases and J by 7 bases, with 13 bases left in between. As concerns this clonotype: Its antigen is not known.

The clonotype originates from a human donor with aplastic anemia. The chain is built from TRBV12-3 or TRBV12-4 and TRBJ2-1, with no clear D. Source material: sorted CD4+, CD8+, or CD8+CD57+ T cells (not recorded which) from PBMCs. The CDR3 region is CASSLALVVGNEQFF. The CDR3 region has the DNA TGTGCCAGCAGTTTAGCCCTAGTCGTGGGGAATGAGCAGTTCTTC.